The sequence of this T cell receptor (beta chain) was determined in a study of blood T cell repertoires in COVID-19. This table comes from immunoSEQ multiplex PCR, and its TCRdb copy is limited to in-frame clones, with some not included. The sample holds about 190,000 clones, around 90% seen once. This CDR3 region has 14 residues. The V and J ends lost 5 bases and 5 bases, in that order; junction bases with no gene match: 8. Germline CDR1 reads MNHNY; CDR2 reads SVGAGI (reference sequence). This chain connects TRBV6-6 to TRBJ1-2; 7 nucleotides match TRBD1. The sample taken for sequencing was peripheral blood. This clonotype was obtained from a middle-aged man with acute or convalescent COVID-19. DNA for the CDR3: TGTGCCAGCAGTCCCGGGACAGCTTTTTATGGCTACACCTTC. It specifies CASSPGTAFYGYTF.